Listed below are T cell receptor beta chains from one sample, sequenced in a study of monozygotic twins with inflammatory bowel disease. From its re-call of the 5' RACE reads, TCRdb lists each CDR3 protein once, without DNA. The data include 400,000 to 500,000 distinct CDR3 sequences; the top ten clones carry approximately 2.3%. The source material was blood. The receptors were sampled from a human donor with ulcerative colitis or Crohn's disease, or a healthy co-twin of an affected twin (not recorded which). Each CDR3 is given with its conserved first and last residue.

J: TRBJ1-1
V: TRBV12-3/TRBV12-4
CDR3: CASSPAGRLNTEAFF

J: TRBJ2-5
V: TRBV4-2
CDR3: CASSQTTAGGQETQYF

J: TRBJ2-2
V: TRBV5-6
CDR3: CASSPWASGARGTGELFF

J: TRBJ1-2
V: TRBV30
CDR3: CAWRAPANYGYTF

J: TRBJ2-3
V: TRBV20-1
CDR3: CSGLREPVRDTQYF

J: TRBJ2-2
V: TRBV7-8
CDR3: CASCPAGTSGGELFF

J: TRBJ1-1
V: TRBV5-5
CDR3: CASSPNAVRATEAFF

J: TRBJ1-1
V: TRBV20-1
CDR3: CSARGALGNTEAFF

J: TRBJ2-5
V: TRBV5-5
CDR3: CASSFSLGETQYF

J: TRBJ1-5
V: TRBV6-1
CDR3: CASSELGVRRNQPQHF

J: TRBJ1-1
V: TRBV5-1
CDR3: CASSFLDMNTEAFF

J: TRBJ1-2
V: TRBV20-1
CDR3: CSASGTATSNYGYTF

J: TRBJ2-1
V: TRBV28
CDR3: CASSFLDRNEQFF